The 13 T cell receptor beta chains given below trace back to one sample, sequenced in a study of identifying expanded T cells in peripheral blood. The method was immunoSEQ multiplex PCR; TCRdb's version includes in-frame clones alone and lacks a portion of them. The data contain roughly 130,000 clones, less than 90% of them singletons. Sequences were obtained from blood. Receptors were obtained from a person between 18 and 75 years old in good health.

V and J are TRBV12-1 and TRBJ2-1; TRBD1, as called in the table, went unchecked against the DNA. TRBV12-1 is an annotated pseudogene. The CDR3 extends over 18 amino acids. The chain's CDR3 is CASSVGDRAVLSYNEQFF. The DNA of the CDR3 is TGTGCCAGCAGCGTCGGGGACAGGGCCGTCCTCTCCTACAATGAGCAGTTCTTC.

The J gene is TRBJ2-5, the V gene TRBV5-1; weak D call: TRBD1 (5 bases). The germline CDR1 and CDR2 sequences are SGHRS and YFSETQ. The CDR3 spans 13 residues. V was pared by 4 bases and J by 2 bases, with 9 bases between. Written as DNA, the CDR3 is TGCGCCAGCAGCCCAGACAGACAAGAGACCCAGTACTTC. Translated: CASSPDRQETQYF.

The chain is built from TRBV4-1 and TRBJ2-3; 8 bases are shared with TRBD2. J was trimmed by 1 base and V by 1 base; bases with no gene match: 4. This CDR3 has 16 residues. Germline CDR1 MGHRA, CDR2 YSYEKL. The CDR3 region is CASSQAATSGTDTQYF. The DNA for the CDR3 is TGCGCCAGCAGCCAAGCCGCGACTAGCGGCACAGATACGCAGTATTTT.

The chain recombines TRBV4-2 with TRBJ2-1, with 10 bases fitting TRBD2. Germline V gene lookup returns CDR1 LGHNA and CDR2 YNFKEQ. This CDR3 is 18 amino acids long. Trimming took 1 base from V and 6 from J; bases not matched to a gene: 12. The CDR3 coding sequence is TGTGCCAGCAGCCAAGGTCACCCACTAGCGGGGATTCCCAATGAGCAGTTCTTC. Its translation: CASSQGHPLAGIPNEQFF.

This CDR3 reads CASSQFGQGETLNTEAFF. In DNA, the CDR3 is TGTGCCAGCAGCCAATTCGGACAGGGGGAAACGCTGAACACTGAAGCTTTCTTT. The rearrangement links TRBV4-2 to TRBJ1-1; 10 bases align to TRBD1. Germline V gene data show CDR1 as LGHNA and CDR2 as YNFKEQ. V dropped 2 bases and J dropped 0; count of bases not matched to a gene: 9. This CDR3 is built from 18 residues.

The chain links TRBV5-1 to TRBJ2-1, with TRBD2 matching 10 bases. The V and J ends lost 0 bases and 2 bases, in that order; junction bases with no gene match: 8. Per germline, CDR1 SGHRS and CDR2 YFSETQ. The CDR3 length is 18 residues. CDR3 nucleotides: TGCGCCAGCAGCTTGGCCGAAGGACTAGCGGTAACCTACAATGAGCAGTTCTTC. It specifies CASSLAEGLAVTYNEQFF.

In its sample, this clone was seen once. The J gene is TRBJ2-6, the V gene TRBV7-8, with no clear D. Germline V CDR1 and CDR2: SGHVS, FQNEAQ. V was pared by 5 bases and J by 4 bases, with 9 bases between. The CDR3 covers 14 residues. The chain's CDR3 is CASSDDWGANVLTF. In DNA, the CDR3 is TGTGCCAGCAGCGATGATTGGGGGGCCAACGTCCTGACTTTC.

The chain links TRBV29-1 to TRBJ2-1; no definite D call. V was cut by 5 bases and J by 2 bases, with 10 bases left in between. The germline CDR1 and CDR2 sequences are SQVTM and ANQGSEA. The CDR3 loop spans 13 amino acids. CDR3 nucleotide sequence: TGCAGCGTTACCGGGTTCGCCTACAATGAGCAGTTCTTC. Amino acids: CSVTGFAYNEQFF.

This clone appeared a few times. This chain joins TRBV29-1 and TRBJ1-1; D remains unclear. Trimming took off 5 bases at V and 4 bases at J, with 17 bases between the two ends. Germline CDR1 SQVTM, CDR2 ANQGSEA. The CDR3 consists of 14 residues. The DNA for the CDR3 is TGCAGCGTTTTAGGCGGGGAATGGAGCACTGAAGCTTTCTTT. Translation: CSVLGGEWSTEAFF. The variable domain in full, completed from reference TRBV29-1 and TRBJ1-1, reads SAVISQKPSRDICQRGTSLTIQCQVDSQVTMMFWYRQQPGQSLTLIATANQGSEATYESGFVIDKFPISRPNLTFSTLTVSNMSPEDSSIYLCSVLGGEWSTEAFFGQGTRLTVV.

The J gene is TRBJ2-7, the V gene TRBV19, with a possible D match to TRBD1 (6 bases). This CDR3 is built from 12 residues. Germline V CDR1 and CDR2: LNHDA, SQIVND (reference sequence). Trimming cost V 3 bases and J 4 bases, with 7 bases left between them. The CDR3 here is CASSMRGYEQYF. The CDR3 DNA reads TGTGCCAGTAGTATGAGGGGGTACGAGCAGTACTTC.

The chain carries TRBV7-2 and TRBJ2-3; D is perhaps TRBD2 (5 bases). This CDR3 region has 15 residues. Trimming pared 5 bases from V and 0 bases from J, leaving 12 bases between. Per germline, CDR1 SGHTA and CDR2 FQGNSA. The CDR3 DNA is TGTGCCAGCAGCCCTTCCCGGGGAAGCACAGATACGCAGTATTTT. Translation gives CASSPSRGSTDTQYF.

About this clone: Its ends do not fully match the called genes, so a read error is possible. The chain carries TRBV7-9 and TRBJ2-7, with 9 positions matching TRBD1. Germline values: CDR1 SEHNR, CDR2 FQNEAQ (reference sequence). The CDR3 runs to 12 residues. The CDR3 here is CASSPGDRAAFF. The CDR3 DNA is TGTGCCAGCAGCCCCGGGGACAGGGCCGCCTTTTTC.

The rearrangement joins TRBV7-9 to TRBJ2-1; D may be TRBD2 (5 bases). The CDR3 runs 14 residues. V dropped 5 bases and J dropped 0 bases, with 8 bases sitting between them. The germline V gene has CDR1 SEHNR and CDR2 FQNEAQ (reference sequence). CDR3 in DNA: TGTGCCAGCAGCCTAGGGAGCTCCTACAATGAGCAGTTCTTC. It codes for CASSLGSSYNEQFF.